A selection of T cell receptor beta chains follows, all from one sample in a study of spatial heterogeneity in lung cancer. TCRdb reprocessed the 5' RACE reads via MiXCR and lists one record per CDR3 protein. The sample shows about 40,000 distinct CDR3 sequences, approximately 5.6% of them seen only once. Here the sequenced sample was PBMCs, taken at surgery. The receptors shown here come from a female donor with early-stage non-small cell lung cancer. Both conserved end residues are part of each CDR3. D genes are given only for firm matches. The listing skips clone size in some rows; elsewhere it reads once, few, many or a size class.

j_gene	abundance	v_gene	d_gene	CDR3nt	CDR3aa
TRBJ2-2	few	TRBV12-3/TRBV12-4	TRBD2	TGTGCCAGCAGCCCCGGGACTAGCGAGCCGAACACCGGGGAGCTGTTTTTT	CASSPGTSEPNTGELFF
TRBJ1-1	many	TRBV5-1	.	TGCGCCAGCAGCTATGAAGTTAACACTGAAGCTTTCTTT	CASSYEVNTEAFF
TRBJ2-3	many	TRBV7-3	.	TGTGCCAGCAGCCTGTGGGGACGAAACACAGATACGCAGTATTTT	CASSLWGRNTDTQYF
TRBJ1-4	few	TRBV9	.	TGTGCCAGCAGCGCGATGCCAGGGGCGAGGGTCGGTGAAAAACTGTTTTTT	CASSAMPGARVGEKLFF
TRBJ2-7	few	TRBV5-1	.	TGCGCCAGCAGCCAGGGACCGGGGGACGAGCAGTACTTC	CASSQGPGDEQYF
TRBJ1-3	few	TRBV5-4	.	TGTGCCAGCAGCCCACAAAATGTTGGTAACACCATATATTTT	CASSPQNVGNTIYF
TRBJ2-7	few	TRBV2	.	TGTGCCAGCACCGTAGTACAGGGTACCTACGAGCAGTACTTC	CASTVVQGTYEQYF
TRBJ2-3	many	TRBV2	TRBD2	TGTGCCAGCAGTGTAGCAGCGGGGGGAGCAGATACGCAGTATTTT	CASSVAAGGADTQYF
TRBJ1-5	.	TRBV7-8	TRBD1	TGTGCCAGCAGCCCTTTGGGGGACAGGTTAACGAGGTCGAGCAATCAGCCCCAGCATTTT	CASSPLGDRLTRSSNQPQHF
TRBJ1-4	many	TRBV28	.	TGTGCCAGCAGTTTTGAGCCGCAACTAGAAAAACTGTTTTTT	CASSFEPQLEKLFF
TRBJ2-5	.	TRBV20-1	TRBD2	TGCAGTGCTCCGACTAGCGGGGTTCAAGAGACCCAGTACTTC	CSAPTSGVQETQYF
TRBJ2-7	many	TRBV12-3/TRBV12-4	.	TGTGCCAGCAGTCCCCACAGAGGGGCCTACGAGCAGTACTTC	CASSPHRGAYEQYF
TRBJ2-7	few	TRBV13	TRBD2	TGTGCCAGCAGCTTACGGGGGGAGACCTACGAGCAGTACTTC	CASSLRGETYEQYF
TRBJ1-2	many	TRBV20-1	.	TGCAGTGCTAGAGACCAGCGGGGGACTGGCTACACCTTC	CSARDQRGTGYTF
TRBJ1-6	many	TRBV20-1	.	TGCAGTGCTAGACCCCAGCGGGTCATCTCACCCCTCCACTTT	CSARPQRVISPLHF
TRBJ2-7	many	TRBV28	TRBD2	TGTGCCAGCAGTCAGGCGGGGGGATCCTACGAGCAGTACTTC	CASSQAGGSYEQYF
TRBJ1-2	many	TRBV20-1	.	TGCAGTGCCTCGCCGTCAGGTGGCTACACCTTC	CSASPSGGYTF
TRBJ2-5	many	TRBV20-1	TRBD2	TGCAGTGCTTTCGTTAGCGGGGGGCCCGACCAAGAGACCCAGTACTTC	CSAFVSGGPDQETQYF
TRBJ1-6	many	TRBV12-3/TRBV12-4	.	TGTGCCAGCAGTTCACAGGTCCACCAGGAGAATTCACCCCTCCACTTT	CASSSQVHQENSPLHF
TRBJ1-1	many	TRBV29-1	.	TGCAGCGTTGATTACGGGCCGAACACTGAAGCTTTCTTT	CSVDYGPNTEAFF
TRBJ2-7	many	TRBV10-3	TRBD2	TGTGCCATCAGTGACCCAGCGGGGGGATCCTACGAGCAGTACTTC	CAISDPAGGSYEQYF
TRBJ2-5	.	TRBV18	.	TGTGCCAGCTCACCACTCGGAGAGACCCAGTACTTC	CASSPLGETQYF